A single sample gave rise to the 23 T cell receptor beta chains below, sequenced in a study of T-cell reconstitution after alpha-beta-depleted transplantation in children. TCRbeta library construction was performed incorporating unique molecular identifiers. TCRdb ran MiXCR on the PCR reads and lists one entry per CDR3 protein. The table includes 350,000 to 450,000 distinct CDR3 sequences, 13% detected once. The input for sequencing was PBMCs, taken from the stem cell graft. All receptors come from a human donor who donated a stem cell graft to a child with Fanconi anemia.

The V and J genes are TRBV10-3 and TRBJ1-2, with a weak D call TRBD1 (6 bases). V lost 4 bases and J 4 bases, leaving 16 bases between the germline ends. This CDR3 region has 15 residues. Germline V gives CDR1 ENHRY, CDR2 SYGVKD. CDR3 sequence: CAISGTAGDPYGYTF. Here the CDR3 DNA reads TGTGCCATCAGTGGTACCGCAGGGGATCCCTATGGCTACACCTTC.

The chain uses TRBV7-9 and TRBJ2-5; a possible D gene is TRBD2 (6 bases). V was cut by 4 bases and J by 0 bases, with 12 bases left in between. CDR3 length: 15 amino acids. Germline V gene sequence: CDR1 SEHNR, CDR2 FQNEAQ (reference sequence). The CDR3 is CASSSYAGYQETQYF. CDR3 DNA sequence: TGTGCCAGCAGCTCCTACGCGGGGTACCAAGAGACCCAGTACTTC.

The genes are TRBV3-1 and TRBJ1-2, with a tentative D call TRBD1 (5 bases). Germline-derived CDR1 and CDR2 are LGHDT and YNNKEL (reference sequence). Deletions cut 4 bases from V and 2 bases from J, with 14 bases between. The CDR3 contains 15 residues. CDR3 sequence (DNA): TGTGCCAGCAGCCTCGGGGCGTATTTGAACTATGGCTACACCTTC. This gives the protein CASSLGAYLNYGYTF.

The chain carries TRBV5-6 and TRBJ2-1; a possible D gene is TRBD1 (7 bases). The CDR3 runs to 14 residues. V lost 2 bases to trimming and J lost 7 bases, with 13 bases between them. Germline CDR1 reads SGHDT; CDR2 reads YYEEEE. CDR3 DNA sequence: TGTGCCAGCAGCTTCCCGACAGGGAGGAATGAGCAGTTCTTC. Translating it yields CASSFPTGRNEQFF.

This clonotype was counted many times. The chain uses TRBV12-3 or TRBV12-4 and TRBJ1-1; D uncertain. Trimming removed 5 bases at V and 4 bases at J, with 8 bases between. The CDR3 spans 12 residues. The CDR3 bases are TGTGCCAGCAGTCTCGGACGCACTGAAGCTTTCTTT. This translates into CASSLGRTEAFF.

V is TRBV18 and J is TRBJ2-7, with 10 positions matching TRBD1. Germline loops: CDR1 KGHSH, CDR2 LQKENI. The length of the CDR3 is 13 residues. J lost 9 bases, V lost 0 bases, and 2 bases had no gene match. The CDR3, as DNA: TGTGCCAGCTCACCACCGACAGGGGGCCGGCAGTACGTC. Translated: CASSPPTGGRQYV.

This clonotype has only a few counts. The J gene is TRBJ2-5, the V gene TRBV7-9; no clear D gene. There are 13 residues in the CDR3. V was pared by 4 bases and J by 10 bases, with 16 bases between. Germline values: CDR1 SEHNR, CDR2 FQNEAQ (reference sequence). The CDR3 spells CASSSASLGGQYF. CDR3 DNA sequence: TGTGCCAGCAGCTCCGCCTCCTTGGGCGGCCAGTACTTC. Drawing the rest from reference TRBV7-9 and TRBJ2-5, the complete variable domain is DTGVSQNPRHKITKRGQNVTFRCDPISEHNRLYWYRQTLGQGPEFLTYFQNEAQLEKSRLLSDRFSAERPKGSFSTLEIQRTEQGDSAMYLCASSSASLGGQYFGPGTRLLVL.

A remark on this clonotype: One junction end disagrees with the germline gene, perhaps due to a read error. V gene TRBV27 combines with J gene TRBJ2-7, with D possibly matching TRBD1 (5 bases). Germline V CDR1 and CDR2: MNHEY, SMNVEV (reference sequence). The CDR3 consists of 14 residues. The CDR3 here is CASSLSGGQREQYF. In DNA form, the CDR3 reads TGTGCCAGCAGTCTATCGGGCGGACAACGCGAGCAGTACTTC.

This clonotype was seen only a few times. The rearrangement uses TRBV7-2 and TRBJ2-7; 7 bases are a match to TRBD1. After removal of 5 bases from V and 0 bases from J, the junction contained 4 bases not matched to a gene. Germline V gene lookup returns CDR1 SGHTA and CDR2 FQGNSA. CDR3 length: 14 residues. The CDR3 sequence is CASSPQGSSYEQYV. CDR3 sequence (DNA): TGTGCCAGCAGCCCACAGGGGAGCTCCTACGAGCAGTACGTC.

This rearrangement joins TRBV7-6 to TRBJ1-1; maybe TRBD1 (5 bases). Trimming shortened V by 5 bases and J by 5 bases, and 18 bases separated the two germline ends. Germline V gene data show CDR1 as SGHVS and CDR2 as FNYEAQ. The length of the CDR3 is 15 residues. The CDR3 DNA is TGTGCCAGCAGCCCAACTGGGGCGTTAGGGACTGAAGCTTTCTTT. It specifies CASSPTGALGTEAFF.

A few counts support this clonotype. The chain has TRBV12-3 or TRBV12-4 and TRBJ1-1; no firm D call. The ends were cut back, 4 bases at V and 1 base at J, with 10 bases in the middle. CDR3 size: 14 residues. The CDR3 spells CASSWKGPNTEAFF. CDR3 DNA sequence: TGTGCCAGCAGTTGGAAGGGCCCGAACACTGAAGCTTTCTTT.

This clonotype was observed a handful of times. The chain couples TRBV5-1 to TRBJ2-1; 8 nucleotides agree with TRBD1. Germline-derived CDR1 and CDR2 are SGHRS and YFSETQ. With V trimmed by 7 bases and J by 7 bases, 13 bases remained unmatched. There are 15 residues in the CDR3. In nucleotides, the CDR3 is TGCGCCAGCGGCAGGGGGCAGGCAGAGAGTAATGAGCAGTTCTTC. As protein: CASGRGQAESNEQFF.

Many counts were recorded for this clonotype. The V and J genes are TRBV5-8 and TRBJ2-1; 14 bases line up with TRBD2. The CDR3 consists of 18 residues. Germline CDR1 SGHTS, CDR2 YDEGEE. V gave up 2 bases and J gave up 4 bases; unmatched junction bases: 8. This chain's CDR3 is CASSFAGTSGGRYNEQFF. In DNA form, the CDR3 reads TGTGCCAGCAGCTTCGCTGGGACTAGCGGGGGACGATACAATGAGCAGTTCTTC.

The chain combines TRBV5-1 with TRBJ2-2; D gene uncertain. The CDR3 loop spans 14 amino acids. In germline, CDR1 is SGHRS, CDR2 YFSETQ. The V end was cut by 4 bases, the J end by 3 bases, with 10 bases between. The CDR3 is CASSLSTDTGELFF. The DNA of the CDR3 is TGCGCCAGCAGCCTGAGTACAGACACCGGGGAGCTGTTTTTT.

J is TRBJ1-5 and V is TRBV12-3 or TRBV12-4; no clear D. Deletions cut 3 bases from V and 6 bases from J, with 12 bases between. The CDR3 is made up of 14 amino acids. The CDR3 DNA reads TGTGCCAGCAGTTTTATGGGGTCGGGTCAGCCCCAGCATTTT. As protein: CASSFMGSGQPQHF.

This clonotype appeared many times. The rearrangement uses TRBV6-1 and TRBJ2-7, with TRBD1 identical over 9 bases. The CDR3 sequence is 15 residues long. Germline V gene lookup returns CDR1 MNHNS and CDR2 SASEGT. With 4 bases clipped from V and 3 bases from J, the junction kept 7 bases outside the gene matches. CDR3 residues: CASSGEDRGDYEQYF. The DNA of the CDR3 is TGTGCCAGCAGTGGTGAGGACAGGGGCGACTACGAGCAGTACTTC.

V is TRBV20-1 and J is TRBJ2-3; TRBD2 matches at 7 bases. This CDR3 is built from 13 residues. V shed 4 bases and J 4 bases; nucleotides not matched to a gene: 5. Germline V lookup: CDR1 DFQATT, CDR2 SNEGSKA (reference sequence). CDR3 nucleotide sequence: TGCAGTGCTACGCCGGGAGGCGCAGATACGCAGTATTTT. Translated, it gives CSATPGGADTQYF.

The sample holds many counts of this clonotype. Here the CDR3 DNA reads TGCAGCGTTGAAGATAGAACAGGGGTTGCCTACGAGCAGTACTTC. Residues: CSVEDRTGVAYEQYF. This chain connects TRBV29-1 to TRBJ2-7; 7 bases fit TRBD1. Germline values: CDR1 SQVTM, CDR2 ANQGSEA. CDR3 size: 15 residues. J gave up 2 bases and V 0 bases, and 7 bases lay outside the gene matches.

The J gene is TRBJ1-4, the V gene TRBV5-1, with a weak D call TRBD1 (6 bases). CDR3 length equals 15 residues. V was clipped by 3 bases and J by 7 bases, with 16 bases between them. Looked up from germline, CDR1 is SGHRS and CDR2 is YFSETQ. The CDR3 nucleotides are TGCGCCAGCAGCTCTACAGGGTCGGAAGGTGAAAAACTGTTTTTT. Protein: CASSSTGSEGEKLFF.

V gene TRBV12-3 or TRBV12-4 combines with J gene TRBJ1-1; D not resolved. The CDR3 loop spans 12 amino acids. The germline V and J ends were trimmed by 1 base and 7 bases, with 7 bases remaining between them. The CDR3 region is CASSLDPGEAFF. The CDR3, as DNA: TGTGCCAGCAGTTTAGATCCAGGTGAAGCTTTCTTT.

This clonotype has more than one count but fewer than ten. The genes are TRBV29-1 and TRBJ2-3; 10 bases align to TRBD2. The V segment lost 6 bases and the J segment 0 bases; nucleotides outside the gene matches: 6. CDR3 size: 15 residues. Germline V gene sequence: CDR1 SQVTM, CDR2 ANQGSEA. CDR3 bases: TGCAGCGTACGTGGACTAGCGGCTAGCACAGATACGCAGTATTTT. Protein: CSVRGLAASTDTQYF.

The rearrangement joins TRBV6-2 or TRBV6-3 to TRBJ2-4, with TRBD1 identical over 9 bases. Germline trimming cut 8 bases from V and 7 bases from J; bases unmatched to any gene: 3. This CDR3 contains 12 residues. From germline, CDR1 is MNHEY and CDR2 SVGEGT. The CDR3, as DNA: TGTGCCAGCGGACAGGGGTCCAACATTCAGTACTTC. This sequence encodes CASGQGSNIQYF.

The V and J genes are TRBV5-1 and TRBJ2-1; D call uncertain. This CDR3 has 16 residues. V gave up 1 base and J gave up 0 bases, with 11 bases separating them. Germline V lookup: CDR1 SGHRS, CDR2 YFSETQ. CDR3 nucleotides: TGCGCCAGCAGCTTGACTCCGCCCGACTCCTACAATGAGCAGTTCTTC. Protein product: CASSLTPPDSYNEQFF. The variable domain in full, completed from reference TRBV5-1 and TRBJ2-1, reads KAGVTQTPRYLIKTRGQQVTLSCSPISGHRSVSWYQQTPGQGLQFLFEYFSETQRNKGNFPGRFSGRQFSNSRSEMNVSTLELGDSALYLCASSLTPPDSYNEQFFGPGTRLTVL.